What follows are 28 T cell receptor beta chains derived from one specimen sequenced in a study of blood T cell repertoires in COVID-19. TCRdb keeps only in-frame clones here, not all; method: immunoSEQ multiplex PCR. The profile shows around 270,000 clones, 88% of them singletons. Sequences were obtained from peripheral blood. All receptors derive from a man aged 55 to 70 who had recovered from COVID-19.

The chain joins TRBV2 to TRBJ2-7, with TRBD2 matching over 8 bases. Per the germline V gene, CDR1 is SNHLY and CDR2 is FYNNEI. With 7 bases clipped from V and 4 bases from J, the junction kept 6 bases outside the gene matches. This CDR3 is built from 13 residues. CDR3 residues: CASIFSGDYEQYF. The CDR3 DNA reads as TGTGCCAGCATTTTTAGCGGGGATTACGAGCAGTACTTC.

This clone appeared a few times. The rearrangement joins TRBV27 to TRBJ2-7; the match to TRBD2 covers 9 bases. Germline V lookup: CDR1 MNHEY, CDR2 SMNVEV (reference sequence). The CDR3 totals 15 residues. V shed 5 bases and J 3 bases; nucleotides not matched to a gene: 8. The CDR3 DNA reads as TGTGCCAGCAGTCCCTCTAGCGGGGAGAACTACGAGCAGTACTTC. It is translated as CASSPSSGENYEQYF.

The rearrangement joins TRBV7-2 to TRBJ2-7, with TRBD2 matching 11 bases. Germline V CDR1 and CDR2: SGHTA, FQGNSA. This CDR3 is built from 17 residues. V lost 1 base to trimming and J lost 1 base; unmatched junction nucleotides: 6. CDR3 amino acids: CASSLVASGGQSYEQYF. In DNA form, the CDR3 reads TGTGCCAGCAGCTTAGTGGCTAGCGGGGGGCAATCCTACGAGCAGTACTTC.

V and J are TRBV13 and TRBJ2-7; 7 bases align to TRBD2. The CDR3 has 15 residues. Trimming at V came to 5 bases and at J to 2 bases, leaving 9 bases not matched to a gene. Germline V CDR1 and CDR2: PRHDT, FYEKMQ (reference sequence). CDR3 residues: CASSAGTISPYEQYF. DNA of the CDR3: TGTGCCAGCAGCGCCGGGACTATCTCACCCTACGAGCAGTACTTC.

The V gene is TRBV7-2, the J gene TRBJ1-1; D possibly corresponds to TRBD1 (6 bases). The V gene's germline CDR1 is SGHTA and CDR2 FQGNSA. V gave up 3 bases and J gave up 0 bases, with 14 bases separating them. The CDR3 contains 16 residues. CDR3 sequence: CASSFFTTGMNTEAFF. DNA for the CDR3: TGTGCCAGCAGCTTCTTCACGACAGGCATGAACACTGAAGCTTTCTTT.

This clone was seen a handful of times. This chain connects TRBV7-9 to TRBJ2-1; a possible D gene is TRBD1 (6 bases). The germline gives CDR1 SEHNR, CDR2 FQNEAQ (reference sequence). The V end was cut by 2 bases, the J end by 5 bases, with 16 bases between. The CDR3 totals 16 residues. Here the CDR3 reads CASSLRGQTPNNEQFF. DNA of the CDR3: TGTGCCAGCAGCTTACGCGGACAGACCCCCAACAATGAGCAGTTCTTC. Supplemented by reference TRBV7-9 and TRBJ2-1, the full variable domain reads DTGVSQNPRHKITKRGQNVTFRCDPISEHNRLYWYRQTLGQGPEFLTYFQNEAQLEKSRLLSDRFSAERPKGSFSTLEIQRTEQGDSAMYLCASSLRGQTPNNEQFFGPGTRLTVL.

The chain carries TRBV10-3 and TRBJ1-6, with TRBD1 matching 8 bases. The CDR3 is 16 amino acids. Germline assignment: CDR1 ENHRY and CDR2 SYGVKD. Trimming cost V 0 bases and J 8 bases; bases outside gene matches: 6. CDR3 region: CAISESVGQGYSPLHF. Here the CDR3 DNA reads TGTGCCATCAGTGAGTCCGTCGGACAGGGTTATTCACCCCTCCACTTT.

The gene calls are TRBV2 and TRBJ1-1; tentatively, D is TRBD1 (6 bases). Germline-derived CDR1 and CDR2 are SNHLY and FYNNEI. The CDR3 consists of 12 residues. The germline V and J ends were trimmed by 4 bases and 8 bases, with 11 bases remaining between them. The CDR3 DNA sequence: TGTGCCAGCAGTGTGGGGGCGTTAGAAGCTTTCTTT. Translated, it gives CASSVGALEAFF.

V usage is TRBV5-4 and J usage is TRBJ2-4, with 8 bases lining up with TRBD1. The V and J ends lost 9 bases and 0 bases, in that order; junction bases with no gene match: 14. CDR1 and CDR2 (germline): SGHNT, YYREEE (reference sequence). This CDR3 region has 17 residues. Here the CDR3 reads CATLIGTGGVAKNIQYF. The CDR3, as DNA: TGTGCCACCCTGATCGGGACAGGAGGAGTAGCCAAAAACATTCAGTACTTC.

This clone came up once. The rearrangement uses TRBV6-5 and TRBJ2-2, with D possibly being TRBD1 (6 bases). Trimming shortened V by 10 bases and J by 1 base, and 16 bases separated the two germline ends. This CDR3 comprises 15 residues. In germline, CDR1 is MNHEY, CDR2 SVGAGI. The CDR3 here is CATRVGTMNTGELFF. The CDR3 bases are TGTGCCACCAGGGTGGGGACAATGAACACCGGGGAGCTGTTTTTT.

The chain couples TRBV19 to TRBJ1-2; D may be TRBD1 (5 bases). Germline lookup yields CDR1 LNHDA and CDR2 SQIVND (reference sequence). The ends were cut back, 7 bases at V and 8 bases at J, with 14 bases in the middle. The CDR3 loop spans 12 amino acids. In nucleotides, the CDR3 is TGTGCCAGTACCACCGGGGGGGGAGGCTACACCTTC. It encodes CASTTGGGGYTF.

The rearrangement uses TRBV5-1 and TRBJ2-1; 9 nucleotides line up with TRBD1. This CDR3 is 15 amino acids long. Germline V gene data show CDR1 as SGHRS and CDR2 as YFSETQ. With V trimmed by 4 bases and J by 6 bases, 8 bases remained unmatched. The CDR3, as DNA: TGCGCCAGCAGCGTAGGACAGGGGAAAGTCAATGAGCAGTTCTTC. Its protein product is CASSVGQGKVNEQFF. The whole variable domain, remainder taken from reference TRBV5-1 and TRBJ2-1, is KAGVTQTPRYLIKTRGQQVTLSCSPISGHRSVSWYQQTPGQGLQFLFEYFSETQRNKGNFPGRFSGRQFSNSRSEMNVSTLELGDSALYLCASSVGQGKVNEQFFGPGTRLTVL.

V usage is TRBV19 and J usage is TRBJ1-5; D perhaps matches TRBD1 (5 bases). The CDR3 spans 15 residues. V dropped 4 bases and J dropped 2 bases, with 12 bases sitting between them. Per germline, CDR1 LNHDA and CDR2 SQIVND (reference sequence). The CDR3 sequence: CASSTQGGGNQPQHF. The CDR3 DNA reads as TGTGCCAGTAGTACCCAGGGCGGGGGCAATCAGCCCCAGCATTTT.

This clone showed up just a few times. Other DNA sequences from this sample encode an identical CDR3 as well. The chain links TRBV3-1 (or the pseudogene TRBV3-2) to TRBJ1-5; D is undetermined. Germline CDR1 and CDR2: LGHDT and YNNKEL (reference sequence). V was cut by 1 base and J by 0 bases, with 7 bases left in between. The CDR3 totals 15 residues. CDR3 region: CASSQGRNSNQPQHF. As DNA, the CDR3 is TGTGCCAGCAGCCAAGGCAGAAATAGCAATCAGCCCCAGCATTTT.

In this sample, this clone turned up a few times. The CDR3 is CASSFGETSLNEQFF. CDR3 bases: TGTGCCAGCAGCTTCGGTGAGACTAGCCTCAATGAGCAGTTCTTC. The chain couples TRBV7-3 to TRBJ2-1, with 7 bases matching TRBD2. The CDR3 sequence is 15 residues long. Germline V gene data show CDR1 as SGHTA and CDR2 as FQGTGA. The J segment lost 6 bases and the V segment lost 3 bases, leaving 8 bases of the junction unmatched.

This rearrangement joins TRBV13 to TRBJ1-1, with D hard to call. Germline-derived CDR1 and CDR2 are PRHDT and FYEKMQ (reference sequence). The CDR3 has 15 amino acids. Trimming cost V 6 bases and J 3 bases, with 17 bases left between them. CDR3 nucleotides: TGTGCCAGCAGGCATGGGAGGGTTTTCTACACTGAAGCTTTCTTT. Protein product: CASRHGRVFYTEAFF.

The chain is built from TRBV29-1 and TRBJ1-5; D not certain. Trimming left V 5 bases short and J 2 bases short, with 13 bases between. The CDR3 covers 14 residues. The germline CDR1 and CDR2 sequences are SQVTM and ANQGSEA. The CDR3 coding sequence is TGCAGCGTTCAGGCGGGGTACGGCAATCAGCCCCAGCATTTT. This encodes CSVQAGYGNQPQHF.

The rearrangement joins TRBV9 to TRBJ1-1, with D possibly being TRBD1 (6 bases). The V gene lost 4 bases and the J gene lost 1 base, with 11 bases spanning the gap. This CDR3 contains 14 residues. Germline CDR1 and CDR2: SGDLS and YYNGEE. CDR3 residues: CASSPTGGNTEAFF. For the CDR3, the DNA is TGTGCCAGCAGCCCGACAGGCGGGAACACTGAAGCTTTCTTT.

The rearrangement links TRBV12-5 to TRBJ1-1; D is perhaps TRBD1 (6 bases). This CDR3 spans 13 amino acids. The germline V gene encodes CDR1 LGHNT and CDR2 FRNRAP. Trimming stripped 8 bases from V and 4 bases from J, with 14 bases between. The CDR3 bases are TGTGCTAGTTTGGCTCTCAGGGGCACTGAAGCTTTCTTT. Its translation: CASLALRGTEAFF. Full variable domain (rest looked up from reference TRBV12-5 and TRBJ1-1): DARVTQTPRHKVTEMGQEVTMRCQPILGHNTVFWYRQTMMQGLELLAYFRNRAPLDDSGMPKDRFSAEMPDATLATLKIQPSEPRDSAVYFCASLALRGTEAFFGQGTRLTVV.

The chain carries TRBV19 and TRBJ2-2; 9 bases are shared with TRBD1. V was clipped by 2 bases and J by 3 bases; unmatched bases: 1. CDR1 is LNHDA and CDR2 is SQIVND in the germline V gene (reference sequence). The CDR3 contains 15 residues. Written as DNA, the CDR3 is TGTGCCAGTAGTATAAGGACAGGGGACACCGGGGAGCTGTTTTTT. The encoded protein is CASSIRTGDTGELFF.

This clone was detected only once. The J gene is TRBJ1-3, the V gene TRBV29-1; D is unclear. Germline assignment: CDR1 SQVTM and CDR2 ANQGSEA. The length of the CDR3 is 14 residues. V was shortened by 6 bases and J by 2 bases, with 14 bases between the two germline ends. This chain's CDR3 is CSVRLIQPGNTIYF. DNA of the CDR3: TGCAGCGTGAGATTGATCCAACCTGGAAACACCATATATTTT.

This sequence joins TRBV4-2 and TRBJ2-4; TRBD2 matches 13 bases. CDR3 length equals 19 residues. From germline, CDR1 is LGHNA and CDR2 YNFKEQ. V shed 4 bases, J shed 0 bases, and the junction held 9 bases outside the gene matches. CDR3 coding DNA: TGTGCCAGCAGCCGGACAGCCGGGACTAGCGGGGTAGCCAAAAACATTCAGTACTTC. It encodes CASSRTAGTSGVAKNIQYF.

The CDR3 loop is CASSLLVGTGGGNSPLHF. CDR3 in DNA: TGTGCCAGCAGCTTATTGGTTGGGACAGGGGGTGGCAATTCACCCCTCCACTTT. The rearrangement links TRBV7-8 to TRBJ1-6; 11 bases map to TRBD1. CDR1 and CDR2 from the germline V gene are SGHVS and FQNEAQ. The CDR3 has 18 residues. J gave up 7 bases and V 2 bases, and 10 bases lay outside the gene matches. The variable domain in full, with the rest retrieved from reference TRBV7-8 and TRBJ1-6, is GAGVSQSPRYKVAKRGQDVALRCDPISGHVSLFWYQQALGQGPEFLTYFQNEAQLDKSGLPSDRFFAERPEGSVSTLKIQRTQQEDSAVYLCASSLLVGTGGGNSPLHFGNGTRLTVT.

The V and J genes are TRBV7-2 and TRBJ1-3; the D gene is possibly TRBD1 (5 bases). V was trimmed by 5 bases and J by 4 bases, leaving 21 bases between them. The CDR3 has 17 amino acids. Germline CDR1 is SGHTA and CDR2 is FQGNSA. CDR3 sequence (DNA): TGTGCCAGCAGCCCCGGGGGAATTGTCGCGGGGGGAAACACCATATATTTT. This sequence encodes CASSPGGIVAGGNTIYF.

The chain recombines TRBV30 with TRBJ2-7; D perhaps matches TRBD2 (7 bases). V lost 0 bases and J lost 2, with 17 bases in between. Germline V lookup: CDR1 GTSNPN, CDR2 SVGIG (reference sequence). The CDR3 has 16 amino acids. CDR3 residues: CAWSVGRTGRAYEQYF. The CDR3 DNA reads TGTGCCTGGAGTGTGGGTCGAACAGGGAGGGCCTACGAGCAGTACTTC.

The chain joins TRBV7-3 to TRBJ2-2; 9 bases agree with TRBD2. This CDR3 spans 15 amino acids. The germline gives CDR1 SGHTA, CDR2 FQGTGA. V was clipped by 4 bases and J by 3 bases; unmatched bases: 3. The CDR3 loop is CASSSSGAHTGELFF. The CDR3 coding sequence is TGTGCCAGCAGCTCTAGCGGGGCCCACACCGGGGAGCTGTTTTTT.

This chain links TRBV7-2 with TRBJ2-1; 7 bases fit TRBD2. With 2 bases clipped from V and 5 bases from J, the junction kept 6 bases outside the gene matches. The CDR3 extends over 15 amino acids. CDR1 SGHTA and CDR2 FQGNSA come from the germline V gene. CDR3 region: CASSLLAVHNNEQFF. CDR3 DNA: TGTGCCAGCAGCTTACTAGCGGTTCACAACAATGAGCAGTTCTTC.

The chain links TRBV4-2 to TRBJ2-3, with TRBD2 matching over 7 bases. The J segment lost 0 bases and the V segment lost 4 bases, leaving 4 bases of the junction unmatched. The CDR3 consists of 15 residues. Germline loops: CDR1 LGHNA, CDR2 YNFKEQ. The CDR3 loop reads CASSPSGASTDTQYF. CDR3 bases: TGTGCCAGCAGCCCGAGCGGGGCTAGCACAGATACGCAGTATTTT.